The rows below give T cell receptor beta chains drawn from one sample of a study of OX40 agonist ivuxolimab in advanced cancers. Measured with immunoSEQ multiplex PCR; TCRdb has only the in-frame clones, and not every one. Here the sample spans about 75,000 clones, 80% to 90% being singletons. Sequencing was performed on CD4+ or CD8+ T cells sorted from blood, taken in a trial of the OX40 agonist ivuxolimab. The source is an adult with an advanced solid tumor such as melanoma, head and neck, liver or kidney cancer. Each CDR3 is given with its conserved first and last residue. Each record gives: V gene, clone size, D gene, CDR3 length, J gene, CDR3 DNA, CDR3 protein. A D gene is named only where the DNA matches it firmly. Expanded clones are given a class, and other clones once, few, many or no size at all.

>TRBV2|-|-|10|TRBJ1-2
TGTGCCAGCAGCGTTTATGGCTACACCTTC
CASSVYGYTF
>TRBV7-9|-|-|17|TRBJ1-4
TGTGCCAGCAGCTTAGGTCTGACACAGCTGGCTAATGAAAAACTGTTTTTT
CASSLGLTQLANEKLFF
>TRBV7-2|-|-|16|TRBJ1-2
TGTGCCAGCTCCCAAACCCTCAAGGAAGGGAAGAATGGCTACACCTTC
CASSQTLKEGKNGYTF
>TRBV28|few|-|13|TRBJ1-1
TGTGCCAGCACAGGAGCGCTGAGCACTGAAGCTTTCTTT
CASTGALSTEAFF
>TRBV27|-|TRBD1|13|TRBJ1-1
TGTGCCAGCAGTTTAAGGACAGGGAGTATAGCTTTCTTT
CASSLRTGSIAFF
>TRBV5-4|-|-|17|TRBJ2-7
TGTGCCAGCAGCTTGGGAGGGGCTGACAGAAGTAGGCACGAGCAGTACTTC
CASSLGGADRSRHEQYF
>TRBV5-1|-|-|15|TRBJ1-6
TGCGCCAGCAGCGCAACAGGTCAATATAATTCACCCCTCCACTTT
CASSATGQYNSPLHF
>TRBV7-2|-|-|15|TRBJ2-3
TGTGCCAGCTCCTCCCGGCGAACTAGCACAGATACGCAGTATTTT
CASSSRRTSTDTQYF
>TRBV12-5|few|TRBD2|15|TRBJ2-1
TGTGCTAGTGGTTTGGAGCGGGGCGTCTACAATGAGCAGTTCTTC
CASGLERGVYNEQFF
>TRBV19|-|-|16|TRBJ1-2
TGTGCCAGTAGTCCAGACGTGAAGGGAGCAGGCTATGGCTACACCTTC
CASSPDVKGAGYGYTF
>TRBV5-4|-|-|15|TRBJ1-2
TGTGCCAGCAGCTCGAGCGAGGGATGGAGGGATGGCTACACCTTC
CASSSSEGWRDGYTF
>TRBV5-1|-|-|14|TRBJ1-1
TGCGCCAGCAACGGCGGAGACCTGAACACTGAAGCTTTCTTT
CASNGGDLNTEAFF
>TRBV12-5|-|-|17|TRBJ1-2
TGTGCTAGTGGTTTGGTCCCTGGACAGTCCCCCATATATGGCTACACCTTC
CASGLVPGQSPIYGYTF
>TRBV9|-|-|14|TRBJ2-2
TGTGCCAGCAGCGGGACAGTGAACACCGGGGAGCTGTTTTTT
CASSGTVNTGELFF
>TRBV7-3|-|TRBD1|15|TRBJ2-5
TGTGCCAGCAGCCCCCGCCGGGACAGTAAAGAGACCCAGTACTTC
CASSPRRDSKETQYF
>TRBV4-2|-|-|15|TRBJ1-3
TGTGCCAGCAGCCAAGAAGGGAATTCGGGAAACACCATATATTTT
CASSQEGNSGNTIYF
>TRBV30|-|-|13|TRBJ1-5
TGTGCCTGGAGTGAGTCAGGCAATCAGCCCCAGCATTTT
CAWSESGNQPQHF
>TRBV5-1|-|-|15|TRBJ2-2
TGCGCCAGCAGCTTGGAAGCCAGCCCCACCGGGGAGCTGTTTTTT
CASSLEASPTGELFF
>TRBV7-2|-|-|15|TRBJ2-3
TGTGCCAGCAGCTTGGTATCCCGACGTGAAGGTACGCAGTATTTT
CASSLVSRREGTQYF
>TRBV30|-|TRBD2|15|TRBJ2-7
TGTGCTCTGAGTAGCGGGGGCGCGGGGGTTTACGAGCAGTACTTC
CALSSGGAGVYEQYF
>TRBV5-1|-|-|17|TRBJ2-2
TGCGCCAGCAGCCTCCGGGGGCCGGGGGGCGTCGCCGGGGAGCTGTTTTTT
CASSLRGPGGVAGELFF
>TRBV5-5|once|-|14|TRBJ1-1
TGTGCCAGCAGCTTGGACGGTTTGAACACTGAAGCTTTCTTT
CASSLDGLNTEAFF
>TRBV28|-|-|13|TRBJ2-3
TGTGCCAGCAGATCGCCAGCGGCAGATACGCAGTATTTT
CASRSPAADTQYF
>TRBV19|-|-|15|TRBJ1-3
TGTGCCAGTAGTATCTCGGGAGGCTCTGGAAACACCATATATTTT
CASSISGGSGNTIYF
>TRBV7-9|-|-|14|TRBJ2-3
TGTGCCAGCATCGTCGAGGGGGGCACAGATACGCAGTATTTT
CASIVEGGTDTQYF
>TRBV11-3|-|TRBD1|16|TRBJ1-3
TGTGCCAGCAGCTTAGAGGGACAGGCCTCTGGAAACACCATATATTTT
CASSLEGQASGNTIYF